This T cell receptor beta chain was recovered during a study of memory CD4+ T cells and cytomegalovirus serostatus. Single viable CD3+CD4+CD8-CD45RO+ cells were sorted as the memory CD4+ T cells. V was clipped by 1 base and J by 0 bases, with 18 bases between them. There are 18 residues in the CDR3. Germline assignment: CDR1 LNHNV and CDR2 YYDKDF (reference sequence). Profiling relied on immunoSEQ multiplex PCR, and the TCRdb table lists in-frame clones only, not all of them. In the table there are tens of thousands of clones, about 80% of which are singletons. Material: memory CD4+ T cells from blood. This rearrangement joins TRBV15 to TRBJ2-5; a possible D gene is TRBD2 (6 bases). The receptor was derived from an adult in good health and CMV-seronegative. Some clones in this sample may be carry-over from other donors' samples. DNA for the CDR3: TGTGCCACCAGCAGAGGGTTCGGGGCTAGCGAATACCAAGAGACCCAGTACTTC. Amino acids: CATSRGFGASEYQETQYF.